Presented here are 23 T cell receptor beta chains from one specimen sequenced in a study of T cell responses to AZD1222 COVID-19 vaccine. The protocol was immunoSEQ multiplex PCR, while the TCRdb copy is restricted to in-frame clones and leaves out a portion. The sample has approximately 150,000 clones, roughly 87% seen once. The sequences come from peripheral blood, collected 28 days after the second AZD1222 dose. These TCRs come from an adult who received the AZD1222 COVID-19 vaccine.

The chain joins TRBV3-1 (or the pseudogene TRBV3-2) to TRBJ1-2; TRBD1 is a possible D gene (6 bases). The germline V gene encodes CDR1 LGHDT and CDR2 YNNKEL (reference sequence). V lost 2 bases to trimming and J lost 8 bases, with 18 bases between them. CDR3 length: 15 amino acids. For the CDR3, the DNA is TGTGCCAGCAGCCAAACAAATTCGGGGGCGCGGGGCTACACCTTC. It is translated as CASSQTNSGARGYTF.

This chain uses TRBV12-3 or TRBV12-4 with TRBJ2-7, with D uncertain. The CDR3 loop spans 11 amino acids. Deletions cut 5 bases from V and 4 bases from J, with 6 bases between. CDR3 bases: TGTGCCAGCAGTATCAGTTACGAGCAGTACTTC. This codes for CASSISYEQYF.

The genes are TRBV5-5 and TRBJ1-2; 9 bases match TRBD1. Germline lookup yields CDR1 SGHKS and CDR2 YYEKEE (reference sequence). With V trimmed by 1 base and J by 2 bases, 3 bases remained unmatched. This CDR3 contains 15 residues. This CDR3 is CASSLRGQGNYGYTF. CDR3 bases: TGTGCCAGCAGCTTGAGGGGACAGGGAAACTATGGCTACACCTTC.

The V gene is TRBV7-8, the J gene TRBJ2-6; D is possibly TRBD2 (5 bases). This CDR3 comprises 16 residues. Germline V lookup: CDR1 SGHVS, CDR2 FQNEAQ. The ends were cut back, 3 bases at V and 4 bases at J, with 13 bases in the middle. This CDR3 is CASSLYGVSGANVLTF. The CDR3 DNA follows: TGTGCCAGCAGCTTGTACGGGGTTTCCGGGGCCAACGTCCTGACTTTC. Full variable domain (missing parts from reference TRBV7-8 and TRBJ2-6): GAGVSQSPRYKVAKRGQDVALRCDPISGHVSLFWYQQALGQGPEFLTYFQNEAQLDKSGLPSDRFFAERPEGSVSTLKIQRTQQEDSAVYLCASSLYGVSGANVLTFGAGSRLTVL.

The chain combines TRBV7-2 with TRBJ2-1; TRBD2 agrees at 10 bases. The CDR3 is 16 amino acids. V was pared by 3 bases and J by 10 bases, with 12 bases of the junction left unmatched. Per germline, CDR1 SGHTA and CDR2 FQGNSA. CDR3 sequence: CASSFRVASGGVEQFF. CDR3 nucleotides: TGTGCCAGCAGCTTCAGAGTCGCTAGCGGGGGTGTGGAGCAGTTCTTC. Filled out from reference TRBV7-2 and TRBJ2-1, the complete variable domain reads GAGVSQSPSNKVTEKGKDVELRCDPISGHTALYWYRQSLGQGLEFLIYFQGNSAPDKSGLPSDRFSAERTGGSVSTLTIQRTQQEDSAVYLCASSFRVASGGVEQFFGPGTRLTVL.

The chain uses TRBV7-6 and TRBJ1-5; 7 bases are shared with TRBD1. The CDR3 has 16 amino acids. The germline gives CDR1 SGHVS, CDR2 FNYEAQ. Losses at the gene ends were 5 bases for V and 7 bases for J; bases not matched to a gene: 14. CDR3 loop: CASSPGLTGSGQPQHF. For the CDR3, the DNA is TGTGCCAGCAGCCCGGGACTGACAGGGTCGGGACAGCCCCAGCATTTT.

This clone is a singleton in its sample. The rearrangement uses TRBV18 and TRBJ1-2, with TRBD1 as a possible D gene (5 bases). V gave up 2 bases and J gave up 7 bases, with 11 bases separating them. Germline lookup yields CDR1 KGHSH and CDR2 LQKENI. The CDR3 loop spans 13 amino acids. The CDR3 is CASSPDWGSGYTF. CDR3 nucleotide sequence: TGTGCCAGCTCACCAGATTGGGGGTCTGGCTACACCTTC.

This chain connects TRBV5-1 to TRBJ1-1; 9 positions agree with TRBD1. This CDR3 region has 14 residues. Germline assignment: CDR1 SGHRS and CDR2 YFSETQ. Losses at the gene ends were 3 bases for V and 1 base for J; bases not matched to a gene: 1. The CDR3 DNA reads TGCGCCAGCAGCTCGACAGGGGGGAACACTGAAGCTTTCTTT. This codes for CASSSTGGNTEAFF.

V usage is TRBV10-2 and J usage is TRBJ2-7; D gene uncertain. Germline assignment: CDR1 WSHSY and CDR2 SAAADI. V was shortened by 4 bases and J by 2 bases, with 9 bases between the two germline ends. The CDR3 loop spans 13 amino acids. The DNA of the CDR3 is TGCGCCAGCAGTGGCTTTGTAGCCTACGAGCAGTACTTC. Translating gives CASSGFVAYEQYF.

The chain is built from TRBV7-9 and TRBJ2-5, with D perhaps matching TRBD1 or TRBD2 (6 bases each). CDR1 SEHNR and CDR2 FQNEAQ come from the germline V gene (reference sequence). The CDR3 totals 12 residues. V was clipped by 5 bases and J by 7 bases, with 11 bases between them. The CDR3: CASSPGGGTQYF. The DNA for the CDR3 is TGTGCCAGCAGCCCCGGAGGGGGGACCCAGTACTTC.

This clone occurred a few times. J is TRBJ1-2 and V is TRBV10-3; 12 bases are a match to TRBD1. This CDR3 is built from 18 residues. Germline-derived CDR1 and CDR2 are ENHRY and SYGVKD. Trimming at V came to 2 bases and at J to 0 bases, leaving 7 bases not matched to a gene. CDR3 region: CAISEPGGTGGSNYGYTF. Here the CDR3 DNA reads TGTGCCATCAGTGAGCCAGGGGGGACAGGGGGCTCTAACTATGGCTACACCTTC.

V usage is TRBV7-2 and J usage is TRBJ1-1; the D is unclear. The CDR3 extends over 16 amino acids. Deletions cut 5 bases from V and 0 bases from J, with 16 bases between. CDR1 SGHTA and CDR2 FQGNSA come from the germline V gene. This CDR3 is CASSPNAVLMNTEAFF. The CDR3 nucleotides are TGTGCCAGCAGCCCCAACGCCGTACTGATGAACACTGAAGCTTTCTTT.

This chain connects TRBV4-2 to TRBJ2-3, with D perhaps given as TRBD1 or TRBD2 (6 bases each). Germline values: CDR1 LGHNA, CDR2 YNFKEQ. The germline V and J ends were trimmed by 2 bases and 3 bases, with 9 bases remaining between them. There are 14 residues in the CDR3. Written as DNA, the CDR3 is TGTGCCAGCAGCCAAAGAGGGGGGACAGATACGCAGTATTTT. Protein: CASSQRGGTDTQYF.

The genes are TRBV11-3 and TRBJ2-2; D is possibly TRBD1 (5 bases). Trimming stripped 0 bases from V and 4 bases from J, with 15 bases between. The CDR3 has 17 residues. The germline CDR1 and CDR2 sequences are SGHNT and YENEEA. The CDR3 nucleotides read TGTGCCAGCAGCTTAGATCAAGCAGGGCATGGCACCGGGGAGCTGTTTTTT. It specifies CASSLDQAGHGTGELFF.

V gene TRBV7-9 combines with J gene TRBJ1-5; the D gene is possibly TRBD1 (5 bases). The length of the CDR3 is 13 residues. Per germline, CDR1 SEHNR and CDR2 FQNEAQ (reference sequence). The ends were cut back, 11 bases at V and 8 bases at J, with 19 bases in the middle. CDR3 DNA: TGTGCCGTCAGCCCGGGTGGGGGGGAGCCCCAGCATTTT. It codes for CAVSPGGGEPQHF.

CDR3 nucleotides: TGTGCCAGCAGCCTACTAGCGGGGGTTAAGACAGATACGCAGTATTTT. It encodes CASSLLAGVKTDTQYF. The chain employs TRBV5-6 and TRBJ2-3; the match to TRBD2 covers 11 bases. The CDR3 totals 16 residues. Germline V gene data show CDR1 as SGHDT and CDR2 as YYEEEE. The ends lost 4 bases at V and 3 bases at J; junction bases unmatched: 7.

This chain links TRBV7-9 with TRBJ2-3; 10 bases are a match to TRBD2. The germline CDR1 and CDR2 sequences are SEHNR and FQNEAQ (reference sequence). The V segment lost 6 bases and the J segment 2 bases; nucleotides outside the gene matches: 11. The CDR3 has 17 residues. The CDR3 loop is CASSFKAGGPDTDTQYF. The CDR3, as DNA: TGTGCCAGCAGTTTTAAAGCGGGGGGGCCTGACACAGATACGCAGTATTTT.

This clone was seen just once. Other DNA sequences in the same sample also yield this CDR3. The chain employs TRBV12-3 or TRBV12-4 and TRBJ1-1; D unclear. The CDR3 runs to 13 residues. V was pared by 5 bases and J by 0 bases, with 7 bases between. CDR3 loop: CASSPGLNTEAFF. As DNA, the CDR3 is TGTGCCAGCAGTCCCGGGTTGAACACTGAAGCTTTCTTT.

This clone was counted between two and nine times. The chain recombines TRBV5-8 with TRBJ1-5; 7 bases match TRBD1. CDR3 length: 14 amino acids. Looked up from germline, CDR1 is SGHTS and CDR2 is YDEGEE. With V trimmed by 6 bases and J by 1 base, 4 bases remained unmatched. The CDR3 is CASISTGSNQPQHF. For the CDR3, the DNA is TGTGCCAGCATCTCGACAGGGAGCAATCAGCCCCAGCATTTT.

This clone was recorded once. J is TRBJ2-5 and V is TRBV5-1; a weak D match, TRBD1 (6 bases). Per germline, CDR1 SGHRS and CDR2 YFSETQ. The V gene lost 6 bases and the J gene lost 1 base, with 13 bases spanning the gap. The length of the CDR3 is 14 residues. The DNA of the CDR3 is TGCGCCAGCACCCCAACGGACAGCCAAGAGACCCAGTACTTC. It yields the protein CASTPTDSQETQYF.

V is TRBV9 and J is TRBJ1-2; D remains ambiguous. V lost 0 bases to trimming and J lost 0 bases, with 6 bases between them. Looked up from germline, CDR1 is SGDLS and CDR2 is YYNGEE. This CDR3 spans 14 amino acids. Here the CDR3 reads CASSVDLANYGYTF. The CDR3 DNA reads TGTGCCAGCAGCGTAGATTTAGCTAACTATGGCTACACCTTC. The full variable domain, with the rest looked up from reference TRBV9 and TRBJ1-2, is DSGVTQTPKHLITATGQRVTLRCSPRSGDLSVYWYQQSLDQGLQFLIQYYNGEERAKGNILERFSAQQFPDLHSELNLSSLELGDSALYFCASSVDLANYGYTFGSGTRLTVV.

This chain connects TRBV18 to TRBJ1-5; 7 nucleotides agree with TRBD1. Germline assignment: CDR1 KGHSH and CDR2 LQKENI. The CDR3 sequence is 14 residues long. V lost 4 bases to trimming and J lost 3 bases; unmatched junction nucleotides: 3. The CDR3 bases are TGTGCCAGCTCACTGGGACAGATCAATCAGCCCCAGCATTTT. Its protein is CASSLGQINQPQHF.

CDR3 loop: CASSEGQGRTEAFF. CDR3 sequence (DNA): TGTGCCAGCAGTGAAGGACAGGGTAGGACTGAAGCTTTCTTT. The chain carries TRBV2 and TRBJ1-1; TRBD1 matches at 7 bases. CDR3 size: 14 residues. The germline gives CDR1 SNHLY, CDR2 FYNNEI. The J segment lost 5 bases and the V segment lost 1 base, leaving 4 bases of the junction unmatched.